What follows are 19 T cell receptor beta chains derived from one specimen sequenced in a study of cytomegalovirus exposure and HLA in healthy donors. Clones were sequenced by immunoSEQ multiplex PCR, and TCRdb holds only the in-frame ones, with some missing. The sample includes about 78,000 clones, almost 97% of them seen just once. The sequencing sample was made of PBMCs. All receptors derive from a man aged 18 to 35 in good health and CMV-seropositive.

This chain connects TRBV28 to TRBJ2-1; 14 nucleotides match TRBD2. CDR1 and CDR2 (germline): MDHEN, SYDVKM. The CDR3 sequence is 19 residues long. V was clipped by 7 bases and J by 6 bases; unmatched bases: 17. CDR3 sequence: CASNPPGTSGSRRFNEQFF. CDR3 nucleotides: TGTGCCAGCAACCCCCCCGGGACTAGCGGGAGCCGGAGATTCAATGAGCAGTTCTTC.

This chain uses TRBV6-1 with TRBJ1-1, with 11 bases lining up with TRBD1. Germline V gene lookup returns CDR1 MNHNS and CDR2 SASEGT. The CDR3 has 14 amino acids. V lost 5 bases, J lost 10 bases, and 9 bases stayed unmatched. The CDR3 is CASSSGQGVTGAFF. DNA for the CDR3: TGTGCCAGCAGTTCGGGACAGGGGGTTACGGGAGCTTTCTTT.

V is TRBV19 and J is TRBJ2-3; 9 bases agree with TRBD1. Trimming removed 6 bases from V and 2 bases from J; junction bases left unmatched: 6. Germline CDR1 and CDR2: LNHDA and SQIVND (reference sequence). The CDR3 runs 15 residues. The CDR3 sequence is CASRTGTGYTDTQYF. CDR3 DNA sequence: TGTGCCAGTAGGACCGGGACAGGGTACACAGATACGCAGTATTTT.

The gene calls are TRBV5-1 and TRBJ2-2; 10 bases agree with TRBD2. J lost 7 bases, V lost 2 bases, and 2 bases had no gene match. Germline V gene data show CDR1 as SGHRS and CDR2 as YFSETQ. The CDR3 extends over 14 amino acids. This CDR3 reads CASSLRTSGGELFF. The CDR3 DNA sequence: TGCGCCAGCAGCTTACGGACTAGCGGCGGGGAGCTGTTTTTT. Together with reference TRBV5-1 and TRBJ2-2, the CDR3 gives the full variable domain: KAGVTQTPRYLIKTRGQQVTLSCSPISGHRSVSWYQQTPGQGLQFLFEYFSETQRNKGNFPGRFSGRQFSNSRSEMNVSTLELGDSALYLCASSLRTSGGELFFGEGSRLTVL.

This clone was observed once. The chain has TRBV20-1 and TRBJ2-1; tentative D call: TRBD1 (6 bases). V lost 6 bases to trimming and J lost 9 bases, with 12 bases between them. The CDR3 covers 11 residues. Germline assignment: CDR1 DFQATT and CDR2 SNEGSKA (reference sequence). CDR3 residues: CSANYRVEQFF. CDR3 sequence (DNA): TGCAGTGCAAACTACAGGGTTGAGCAGTTCTTC.

The chain uses TRBV9 and TRBJ2-1, with 12 bases that match TRBD2. Losses at the gene ends were 3 bases for V and 9 bases for J; bases not matched to a gene: 10. The CDR3 runs 16 residues. Germline V lookup: CDR1 SGDLS, CDR2 YYNGEE. The CDR3, as DNA: TGTGCCAGCAGCGCCCGGACTAGCGGGAACTTCGGTGAGCAGTTCTTC. As protein: CASSARTSGNFGEQFF.

This chain joins TRBV14 and TRBJ1-1; D is possibly TRBD1 (5 bases). The CDR3 consists of 15 residues. Germline CDR1 SGHDN, CDR2 FVKESK. Between the trimmed V and J ends, which lost 0 bases and 4 bases, there was a span of 12 bases. The CDR3 DNA is TGTGCCAGCAGCCAAGAGGCGGGGCGAATCACTGAAGCTTTCTTT. Its translation: CASSQEAGRITEAFF.

The chain employs TRBV28 and TRBJ1-2; TRBD1 aligns across 7 bases. The ends lost 5 bases at V and 5 bases at J; junction bases unmatched: 5. The CDR3 spans 13 residues. CDR1 MDHEN and CDR2 SYDVKM come from the germline V gene. The CDR3 reads CASSQGQFYGYTF. CDR3 bases: TGTGCCAGCAGTCAGGGACAGTTTTATGGCTACACCTTC.

The rearrangement uses TRBV5-1 and TRBJ2-1; 8 bases agree with TRBD1. Germline trimming cut 3 bases from V and 0 bases from J; bases unmatched to any gene: 5. Germline CDR1 and CDR2: SGHRS and YFSETQ. The CDR3 covers 16 residues. This CDR3 is CASSWTGSGSYNEQFF. The DNA for the CDR3 is TGCGCCAGCAGCTGGACAGGGTCCGGCTCCTACAATGAGCAGTTCTTC.

The chain recombines TRBV9 with TRBJ2-1; the match to TRBD2 covers 11 bases. The junction had 6 bases not matched to a gene; V was cut back by 3 bases and J by 10 bases. The CDR3 has 14 residues. The germline gives CDR1 SGDLS, CDR2 YYNGEE. CDR3 bases: TGTGCCAGCAGCGCCGGACTAGCGGGCTCGGAGCAGTTCTTC. Protein: CASSAGLAGSEQFF.

V usage is TRBV19 and J usage is TRBJ1-5; D perhaps matches TRBD1 (5 bases). The CDR3 consists of 13 residues. V was clipped by 9 bases and J by 5 bases, with 14 bases between them. Germline V gives CDR1 LNHDA, CDR2 SQIVND (reference sequence). The CDR3 nucleotides read TGTGCCAGCGCAGGGACGGGAGATCAGCCCCAGCATTTT. Translated, it gives CASAGTGDQPQHF.

The chain recombines TRBV5-4 with TRBJ1-4, with 7 bases lining up with TRBD1. V was pared by 4 bases and J by 8 bases, with 11 bases of the junction left unmatched. CDR1 and CDR2 (germline): SGHNT, YYREEE (reference sequence). The CDR3 runs 15 residues. DNA of the CDR3: TGTGCCAGCAGCACATCAACAGGGGCAGGCGAAAAACTGTTTTTT. Translation: CASSTSTGAGEKLFF.

This chain joins TRBV7-8 and TRBJ2-7, with D hard to call. Germline V gene data show CDR1 as SGHVS and CDR2 as FQNEAQ. Trimming removed 4 bases at V and 2 bases at J, with 12 bases between. The CDR3 spans 14 residues. For the CDR3, the DNA is TGTGCCAGCAGCTCTATTCCGGAGACCTACGAGCAGTACTTC. Translation gives CASSSIPETYEQYF.

CDR3 residues: CASRYTTSGNTIYF. CDR3 sequence (DNA): TGTGCCAGCAGGTACACGACTTCTGGAAACACCATATATTTT. The chain joins TRBV6-6 to TRBJ1-3; D is unresolved. This CDR3 has 14 residues. Germline CDR1 and CDR2: MNHNY and SVGAGI (reference sequence). With 6 bases removed from V and 1 base from J, the gap between germline ends came to 10 bases.

The sample holds one count of this clone. This sequence joins TRBV30 and TRBJ2-1, with 11 nucleotides matching TRBD2. Germline-derived CDR1 and CDR2 are GTSNPN and SVGIG (reference sequence). The CDR3 covers 17 residues. CDR3 DNA sequence: TGTTCCTCGGAGCGGTGGGATAGCGGGAGGGCCCCGGATGAGCAGTTCTTC. Translation gives CSSERWDSGRAPDEQFF.

This chain joins TRBV19 and TRBJ2-1, with TRBD2 as a possible D gene (6 bases). V dropped 8 bases and J dropped 7 bases, with 18 bases sitting between them. This CDR3 is 14 amino acids long. CDR1 is LNHDA and CDR2 is SQIVND in the germline V gene (reference sequence). CDR3 bases: TGTGCCAGTCACGAGCGGGCCTCGGGGAATGAGCAGTTCTTC. Encoded protein: CASHERASGNEQFF.

To note about this clone: The identical CDR3 is also encoded by other nucleotide sequences in the sample. V gene TRBV29-1 combines with J gene TRBJ2-1, with 11 bases lining up with TRBD1. The CDR3 consists of 16 residues. Germline loops: CDR1 SQVTM, CDR2 ANQGSEA. Trimming cost V 8 bases and J 8 bases; bases outside gene matches: 17. The CDR3 DNA is TGCAGCTCCACCGCCGGGACAGGGGGTGGTATGTATGAGCAGTTCTTC. The encoded protein is CSSTAGTGGGMYEQFF.

The chain is built from TRBV5-1 and TRBJ2-7; no definite D call. The length of the CDR3 is 14 residues. The V and J ends lost 2 bases and 4 bases respectively, with 13 bases between them. Germline V gene lookup returns CDR1 SGHRS and CDR2 YFSETQ. CDR3 DNA sequence: TGCGCCAGCAGCTTACCCTCCGCGGAGTACGAGCAGTACTTC. This translates into CASSLPSAEYEQYF.

CDR3 protein: CASSLVWTSQNTGELFF. Written as DNA, the CDR3 is TGTGCCAGCAGCTTGGTTTGGACTAGCCAGAACACCGGGGAGCTGTTTTTT. The chain employs TRBV5-4 and TRBJ2-2; 8 bases are shared with TRBD2. This CDR3 is built from 17 residues. The V and J ends lost 0 bases and 1 base, in that order; junction bases with no gene match: 5. CDR1 SGHNT and CDR2 YYREEE come from the germline V gene (reference sequence).